This paragraph reports one T cell receptor (beta chain). CDR1 and CDR2 (germline): SGHDT, YYEEEE. This CDR3 has 16 amino acids. Trimming took 1 base from V and 4 from J; bases not matched to a gene: 7. This record comes from a study of control samples from healthy donors and cancer patients. Profiled with immunoSEQ multiplex PCR; TCRdb holds only in-frame clones, not every one. The repertoire holds about 120,000 clones, with approximately 90% as singletons. The chain employs TRBV5-6 and TRBJ1-2; 10 bases map to TRBD1. The sequence was collected from a man aged 35 to 55 in good health. Material: blood. In nucleotides, the CDR3 is TGTGCCAGCAGCTTGTGGGGGACAGGGGAGGCCTATGGCTACACCTTC. It codes for CASSLWGTGEAYGYTF.